The entry below describes one T cell receptor beta chain. The CDR3 consists of 21 residues. CDR1 is MNHEY, CDR2 SVGEGT, per germline. J lost 0 bases, V lost 6 bases, and 20 bases had no gene match. The data are from a study of T cells after yellow fever vaccination. Generation of TCR cDNA used 5'RACE template switching (which added a universal primer site and UMIs). In TCRdb, the 5' RACE reads were re-called with MiXCR into one record per CDR3 protein. The top ten hold approximately 15% of the sample, which has fewer than 450,000 distinct CDR3 sequences, roughly 8.4% seen once. The material was PBMCs, obtained 35 to 50 days after the first yellow fever vaccination. The chain links TRBV6-2 or TRBV6-3 to TRBJ2-2; 9 bases map to TRBD1. This receptor was identified in a man aged 18 to 29 who received the YFV17D yellow fever vaccine. The CDR3 sequence is CASSSRRRALRTGANTGELFF. The CDR3 bases are TGTGCCAGCAGCTCACGACGTCGTGCCTTAAGGACAGGGGCGAACACCGGGGAGCTGTTTTTT.